The present T cell receptor beta chain was sequenced within a study of blood T cell repertoires in COVID-19. Looking at the study overall: The United States, Italy and Spain provided the acute and convalescent COVID-19 samples. T cells, B-cell-depleted T cells, or PBMCs supplied cDNA or gDNA.

Unmatched junction bases numbered 9, after V lost 1 base and J lost 6 bases. This CDR3 has 16 amino acids. Germline-derived CDR1 and CDR2 are SGHVS and FNYEAQ. As originally analysed: The assay estimated nucleated cells by amplifying reference gene primers. The table came from immunoSEQ multiplex PCR; TCRdb's copy has only in-frame clones and leaves some out. The V and J calls and clone size were taken over from that table, and D and trimming were inferred from the DNA. The repertoire has about 140,000 clones, around 83% of them found once; the top ten carry roughly 1.6%. This chain joins TRBV7-6 and TRBJ2-3, with 8 bases that match TRBD2. The TCR was taken from a human donor in a cohort sampled during active COVID-19. Sequencing was performed on peripheral blood. The CDR3 coding sequence is TGTGCCAGCAGCTTAGGTATCGCGGGAGGCTCTGATACGCAGTATTTT. Its translation is CASSLGIAGGSDTQYF.